The source of this TCR beta chain is a study of spatial heterogeneity in lung cancer (dated by TCRdb to the late 2010s). Looking at the study overall: Donors were some 67 patients with early-stage, untreated non-small cell lung cancer from the lung TRACERx cohort. Follow-up PBMC samples were sequenced whenever available, with the median time to follow-up being about 2 years after resection. More beta-chain than alpha-chain transcripts were consistently detected, likely reflecting higher beta-chain transcript abundance. In the raw uncorrected reads, each unique combination of TCR and UMI appeared more than ten times on average. In non-small cell lung cancer, the study quantitatively compared TCR alpha and beta repertoires across several tumor regions, matched nontumor lung, and blood. Nonsynonymous mutation counts, determined by whole-exome sequencing of tumor tissue, were related to TCR repertoire features. Both alpha and beta chains were TCR-sequenced in samples taken at surgery, namely 220 tumor regions, around 64 matched nontumor lung samples and just over 55 PBMC samples. Study-wide conclusions, independent of this receptor: Confirming at a functional level the hypothesis that regional TCRs recognize regional mutations was considered to require additional single-cell paired TCR alpha and beta sequencing. Comparisons of baseline and follow-up blood repertoires included only around 13 patients. Ubiquitous expanded tumor TCRs were detected in blood more often at tumor resection than at routine follow-up.

Read against the paper, the sample's time point label means: blood at routine non-recurrence follow-up after resection. Without any cell sorting, TCR sequencing was performed on whole RNA extracted either from tumor and nontumor lung tissue or from cryopreserved PBMC samples. Only patients for whom sufficient RNA was available from at least two tumor regions were selected for TCR sequencing. Libraries came from 5' RACE. The sample was run on a NextSeq 500. To allow correction of PCR and sequencing errors, the TCR library protocol tagged every TCR cDNA molecule with a unique molecular identifier. As for the original processing: TCR identification, UMI-based error correction and CDR3 extraction were all carried out with Decombinator tools. TCRs above a frequency of 2 per 1,000, corresponding to the top 1% of the tumor frequency distribution, were defined as expanded. Renyi diversity was calculated using the R vegan package after each repertoire was subsampled 100 times to 5,000 TCRs. CDR3 similarity networks were built from amino acid triplet string-kernel similarity, with CDR3s being connected when pairwise similarity was above 0.82. The raw public data were reprocessed by TCRdb itself: fastp quality trimming at Q25, MiXCR clonotype calling, in-frame beta chains only. One record per CDR3 amino acid sequence lists the most common genes and DNA. The authors' filters were not applied to this entry. This sample gives around 100,000 distinct CDR3 sequences in total; 10% to 14% of them show up just once. The ten most abundant clones make up roughly 26% of the sample.

This clonotype was picked up a small number of times. Its specific antigen is unknown. No quality values exist for individual bases; no much larger clone is one base distant. This specimen was PBMCs, taken at follow-up. The receptor was derived from a female donor with early-stage non-small cell lung cancer.

The DNA reads as follows: TGTGCCACCAGTGAACCGAGGGGTATTGGAAACACCGGGGAGCTGTTTTTT. Protein translation: CATSEPRGIGNTGELFF. Rearrangement joined TRBV24-1 to TRBJ2-2, with the D segment possibly TRBD1 or TRBD2, each aligning over 5 bases. Measured from the cysteine to the phenylalanine, the CDR3 is 17 residues long. The DNA shown is the 51-base CDR3, in frame from base 1. Relative to germline, V is 4 bases shorter and J is 2 bases shorter, with 16 bases between their ends. CDR1 is given as KGHDR and CDR2 as SFDVKD, both from the germline V gene.